The next 17 T cell receptor beta chains were all read from a single sample in a study of T-cell reconstitution after alpha-beta-depleted transplantation in children. Molecular barcoding with unique molecular identifiers was used for the TCRbeta library. Each CDR3 protein is one row after TCRdb ran MiXCR on the PCR reads. The data hold hundreds of thousands of distinct CDR3 sequences, with about 16% observed a single time. The sequenced sample was PBMCs, mostly from graft donor cells, obtained 360 days after TCRalphabeta/CD19-depleted stem cell transplant. These receptors came from a boy under three years old who had a stem cell transplant for Wiskott-Aldrich syndrome, so the T cells may come from the graft donor.

This clonotype was detected only a few times. The chain recombines TRBV28 with TRBJ2-7, with 9 bases matching TRBD1. V was pared by 5 bases and J by 4 bases, with 9 bases of the junction left unmatched. The CDR3 has 15 residues. The germline gives CDR1 MDHEN, CDR2 SYDVKM. CDR3 in amino acids: CASSPPGTGRYEQYF. The CDR3 DNA follows: TGTGCCAGCAGTCCGCCCGGGACAGGGAGGTACGAGCAGTACTTC.

The chain is built from TRBV30 and TRBJ1-2, with D perhaps TRBD1 (5 bases). V lost 4 bases and J lost 4, with 13 bases in between. Germline V CDR1 and CDR2: GTSNPN, SVGIG (reference sequence). The CDR3 contains 13 residues. The CDR3 DNA sequence: TGTGCCTGGACCGAAGGGGAGGTCTATGGCTACACCTTC. Protein sequence: CAWTEGEVYGYTF.

The table lists this clonotype with many counts. The chain has TRBV10-2 and TRBJ2-5; no firm D call. Deletions cut 0 bases from V and 5 bases from J, with 10 bases between. The CDR3 is made up of 14 amino acids. The V gene's germline CDR1 is WSHSY and CDR2 SAAADI. As DNA, the CDR3 is TGCGCCAGCAGTGAGTCGACTCGGGCGGAGACCCAGTACTTC. It yields the protein CASSESTRAETQYF.

This chain's CDR3 is CASRQGSETQYF. The CDR3 bases are TGCGCCAGCAGACAGGGATCAGAGACCCAGTACTTC. The chain couples TRBV5-1 to TRBJ2-5; a possible D gene is TRBD1 (6 bases). This CDR3 is built from 12 residues. Germline V gene sequence: CDR1 SGHRS, CDR2 YFSETQ. V lost 5 bases and J 4 bases, leaving 9 bases between the germline ends.

This chain links TRBV9 with TRBJ2-3; 9 bases are a match to TRBD2. The germline V gene encodes CDR1 SGDLS and CDR2 YYNGEE. This CDR3 has 16 amino acids. The V gene end was trimmed by 0 bases and the J gene end by 5 bases; junction bases not matched to a gene: 7. In nucleotides, the CDR3 is TGTGCCAGCAGCGTAGGGGGCGGGGGGGCCATAGATACGCAGTATTTT. This gives the protein CASSVGGGGAIDTQYF. The whole variable domain, remainder taken from reference TRBV9 and TRBJ2-3, is DSGVTQTPKHLITATGQRVTLRCSPRSGDLSVYWYQQSLDQGLQFLIQYYNGEERAKGNILERFSAQQFPDLHSELNLSSLELGDSALYFCASSVGGGGAIDTQYFGPGTRLTVL.

Only a few counts were recorded for this clonotype. The chain combines TRBV5-5 with TRBJ2-2; no reliable D call. V lost 3 bases and J lost 6, with 15 bases in between. This CDR3 comprises 15 residues. The germline V gene has CDR1 SGHKS and CDR2 YYEKEE (reference sequence). The CDR3 protein is CASSSRGSVPGELFF. In nucleotides, the CDR3 is TGTGCCAGCAGCTCTCGAGGAAGTGTACCCGGGGAGCTGTTTTTT.

The V and J genes are TRBV27 and TRBJ2-1; 10 nucleotides match TRBD1. Germline trimming cut 3 bases from V and 4 bases from J; bases unmatched to any gene: 3. This CDR3 comprises 15 residues. Germline values: CDR1 MNHEY, CDR2 SMNVEV (reference sequence). CDR3 loop: CASSFSGQGYNEQFF. The CDR3 DNA reads TGTGCCAGCAGTTTTTCGGGACAGGGGTACAATGAGCAGTTCTTC.

This CDR3 is CATSDWAGGYNEQFF. CDR3 DNA sequence: TGTGCCACCAGTGATTGGGCGGGAGGATACAATGAGCAGTTCTTC. The rearrangement joins TRBV24-1 to TRBJ2-1; TRBD2 matches at 8 bases. Trimming cost V 2 bases and J 4 bases; bases outside gene matches: 3. The CDR3 sequence is 15 residues long. The germline gives CDR1 KGHDR, CDR2 SFDVKD.

The genes are TRBV7-9 and TRBJ2-6; TRBD1 aligns across 7 bases. Germline lookup yields CDR1 SEHNR and CDR2 FQNEAQ (reference sequence). V gave up 5 bases and J gave up 1 base; unmatched junction bases: 8. CDR3 length: 17 amino acids. The CDR3 here is CASSMRTGDSGANVLTF. CDR3 in DNA: TGTGCCAGCAGCATGCGGACAGGAGATTCTGGGGCCAACGTCCTGACTTTC. Filled out from reference TRBV7-9 and TRBJ2-6, the complete variable domain reads DTGVSQNPRHKITKRGQNVTFRCDPISEHNRLYWYRQTLGQGPEFLTYFQNEAQLEKSRLLSDRFSAERPKGSFSTLEIQRTEQGDSAMYLCASSMRTGDSGANVLTFGAGSRLTVL.

This clonotype occurred a few times. The chain couples TRBV6-6 to TRBJ1-2; TRBD1 matches 8 bases. The germline V gene has CDR1 MNHNY and CDR2 SVGAGI (reference sequence). The V segment lost 6 bases and the J segment 6 bases; nucleotides outside the gene matches: 3. CDR3 length: 12 amino acids. The CDR3 bases are TGTGCCAGCAGGCTGACAGGGGATGGCTACACCTTC. Translating gives CASRLTGDGYTF.

This clonotype has ten or more counts. The gene calls are TRBV20-1 and TRBJ2-5; a weak D match, TRBD1 (5 bases). Per the germline V gene, CDR1 is DFQATT and CDR2 is SNEGSKA (reference sequence). The CDR3 consists of 12 residues. V lost 3 bases, J lost 2 bases, and 7 bases lay in between. Here the CDR3 DNA reads TGCAGTGCTAGCAGGGTTCAAGAGACCCAGTACTTC. This sequence encodes CSASRVQETQYF.

The chain employs TRBV7-2 and TRBJ2-3; TRBD1 matches 7 bases. Germline V gene sequence: CDR1 SGHTA, CDR2 FQGNSA. Trimming removed 6 bases from V and 0 bases from J; junction bases left unmatched: 9. The length of the CDR3 is 16 residues. CDR3 bases: TGTGCCAGCAGACTCCAAGGGGGCATGAGCACAGATACGCAGTATTTT. Protein sequence: CASRLQGGMSTDTQYF. Full variable domain (remainder filled in from reference TRBV7-2 and TRBJ2-3): GAGVSQSPSNKVTEKGKDVELRCDPISGHTALYWYRQSLGQGLEFLIYFQGNSAPDKSGLPSDRFSAERTGGSVSTLTIQRTQQEDSAVYLCASRLQGGMSTDTQYFGPGTRLTVL.

V usage is TRBV27 and J usage is TRBJ2-5; tentatively, D is TRBD1 or TRBD2 (5 bases each). The V and J ends lost 3 bases and 4 bases respectively, with 15 bases between them. Germline loops: CDR1 MNHEY, CDR2 SMNVEV (reference sequence). The length of the CDR3 is 15 residues. CDR3 region: CASSFEGRGRETQYF. CDR3 in DNA: TGTGCCAGCAGTTTTGAGGGCCGGGGACGAGAGACCCAGTACTTC.

This chain joins TRBV12-3 or TRBV12-4 and TRBJ2-5; D ambiguous. The germline V and J ends were trimmed by 3 bases and 7 bases, with 9 bases remaining between them. This CDR3 contains 12 residues. CDR3 sequence (DNA): TGTGCCAGCAGTTTTCGGGTCGGGACCCAGTACTTC. Its protein product is CASSFRVGTQYF.

The J gene is TRBJ2-1, the V gene TRBV11-2; D is unclear. The V end was cut by 6 bases, the J end by 8 bases, with 5 bases between. CDR3 length: 10 amino acids. Germline V gene sequence: CDR1 SGHAT, CDR2 FQNNGV. The DNA for the CDR3 is TGTGCCAGCAGAATGGATGAGCAGTTCTTC. As protein: CASRMDEQFF.

The table lists this clonotype with a few counts. The chain combines TRBV24-1 with TRBJ1-1; 7 positions match TRBD1. Looked up from germline, CDR1 is KGHDR and CDR2 is SFDVKD. V shed 6 bases and J 3 bases; nucleotides not matched to a gene: 12. CDR3 size: 16 residues. The CDR3 sequence: CATSSTGTAEDTEAFF. The DNA for the CDR3 is TGTGCCACCAGTAGTACCGGGACAGCTGAGGACACTGAAGCTTTCTTT.

This chain uses TRBV10-3 with TRBJ2-7; D is perhaps TRBD2 (5 bases). CDR3 length: 14 residues. Germline CDR1 is ENHRY and CDR2 is SYGVKD. With 0 bases removed from V and 4 bases from J, the gap between germline ends came to 10 bases. In DNA, the CDR3 is TGTGCCATCAGTGAGTCGAGAGGGAAATACGAGCAGTACTTC. Its protein product is CAISESRGKYEQYF.